This T cell receptor (beta chain) originates from a study of radiation and T cells in renal cell carcinoma. Time point noted: blood 4 weeks post-SBRT, at nephrectomy. Treatment in this sample: 15 Gy SBRT to primary tumor, nephrectomy 4 weeks later. In regard to this clone: The antigen is not known.

The V and J ends lost 1 base and 10 bases respectively, with 14 bases between them. This CDR3 is built from 14 residues. The germline V gene has CDR1 KGHSH and CDR2 LQKENI. Broader study findings: Pretreatment tumor biopsies were lacking, so baseline clonotypes are unknown.

TCRdb's copy holds only in-frame clones and misses some; the assay was immunoSEQ multiplex PCR. This sample has about 64,000 clones; over 65% occur once, and the top ten carry about 6.8%. The chain uses TRBV18 and TRBJ2-1, with D perhaps being TRBD1 or TRBD2 (5 bases each). The sequencing here drew on blood, taken from a patient whose treatment included radiotherapy and nephrectomy. The source of this sequence is a man aged 55-75 years with renal cell carcinoma. CDR3 protein: CASSPLSARGEQFF. CDR3 nucleotides: TGTGCCAGCTCACCACTTTCAGCGAGGGGAGAGCAGTTCTTC.